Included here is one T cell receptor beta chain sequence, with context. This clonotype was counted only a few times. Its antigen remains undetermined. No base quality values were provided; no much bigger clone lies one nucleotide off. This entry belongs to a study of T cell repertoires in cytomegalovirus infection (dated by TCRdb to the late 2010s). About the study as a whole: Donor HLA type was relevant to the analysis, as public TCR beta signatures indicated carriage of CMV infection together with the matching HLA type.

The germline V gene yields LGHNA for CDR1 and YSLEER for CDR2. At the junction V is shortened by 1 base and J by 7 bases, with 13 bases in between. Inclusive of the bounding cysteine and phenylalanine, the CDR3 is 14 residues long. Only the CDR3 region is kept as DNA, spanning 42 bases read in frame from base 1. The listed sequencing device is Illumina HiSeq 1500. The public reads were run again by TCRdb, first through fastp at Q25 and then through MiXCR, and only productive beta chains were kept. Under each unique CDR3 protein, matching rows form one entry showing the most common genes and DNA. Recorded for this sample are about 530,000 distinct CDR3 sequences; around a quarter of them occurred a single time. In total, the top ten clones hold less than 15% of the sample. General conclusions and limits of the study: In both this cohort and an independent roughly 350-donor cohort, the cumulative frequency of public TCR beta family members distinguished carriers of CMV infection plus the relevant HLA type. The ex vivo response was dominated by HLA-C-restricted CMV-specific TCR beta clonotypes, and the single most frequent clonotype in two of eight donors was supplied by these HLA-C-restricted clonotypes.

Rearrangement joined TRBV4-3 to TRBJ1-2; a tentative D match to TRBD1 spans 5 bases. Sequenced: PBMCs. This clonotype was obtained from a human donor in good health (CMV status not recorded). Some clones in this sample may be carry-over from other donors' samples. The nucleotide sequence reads TGCGCCAGCAGCCAAGTGGGCAGGGCAGGTGGCTACACCTTC. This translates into CASSQVGRAGGYTF.